Presented here are 22 T cell receptor beta chains from one specimen sequenced in a study of CD8+CD57+ T cells in acquired aplastic anemia. TCR beta VDJ and CDR3 were profiled, and genomic DNA was the template. TCRdb called the reads again in MiXCR, with one record for every CDR3 protein. Here the sample spans around 170,000 distinct CDR3 sequences, about three fifths being singletons. Sequencing used sorted CD4+, CD8+, or CD8+CD57+ T cells (not recorded which) from PBMCs. The receptors originated from a human donor in good health.

This clonotype was counted a few times. The V gene is TRBV6-2 or TRBV6-3, the J gene TRBJ2-6, with D unclear. V dropped 7 bases and J dropped 0 bases, with 10 bases sitting between them. Germline V gene data show CDR1 as MNHEY and CDR2 as SVGEGT. The CDR3 runs 15 residues. CDR3 in amino acids: CASTEKSSGANVLTF. The CDR3 DNA follows: TGTGCCAGCACCGAGAAGAGCTCTGGGGCCAACGTCCTGACTTTC.

The V and J genes are TRBV2 and TRBJ2-7; 8 bases fit TRBD1. Germline CDR1 reads SNHLY; CDR2 reads FYNNEI. The CDR3 spans 14 residues. Losses at the gene ends were 11 bases for V and 9 bases for J; bases not matched to a gene: 18. The CDR3 DNA sequence: TGTGCCGTAGCCGCCCGGGACAGGCGAATCCGGCAGTACTTC. The encoded protein is CAVAARDRRIRQYF.

The V gene is TRBV20-1, the J gene TRBJ2-3; TRBD2 might be the D (6 bases). The germline CDR1 and CDR2 sequences are DFQATT and SNEGSKA (reference sequence). CDR3 length: 14 residues. Trimming shortened V by 0 bases and J by 3 bases, and 10 bases separated the two germline ends. CDR3 loop: CSARDSEGTDTQYF. The CDR3 DNA reads TGCAGTGCTAGAGATTCGGAGGGAACAGATACGCAGTATTTT.

The chain is built from TRBV7-9 and TRBJ2-1, with D possibly matching TRBD1 (5 bases). The CDR3 is 14 residues long. CDR1 SEHNR and CDR2 FQNEAQ come from the germline V gene (reference sequence). V lost 5 bases and J lost 3, with 11 bases in between. The CDR3 loop is CASSRSRDYNEQFF. DNA for the CDR3: TGTGCCAGCAGCCGAAGCAGGGACTACAATGAGCAGTTCTTC. Drawing the rest from reference TRBV7-9 and TRBJ2-1, the complete variable domain is DTGVSQNPRHKITKRGQNVTFRCDPISEHNRLYWYRQTLGQGPEFLTYFQNEAQLEKSRLLSDRFSAERPKGSFSTLEIQRTEQGDSAMYLCASSRSRDYNEQFFGPGTRLTVL.

The rearrangement joins TRBV20-1 to TRBJ2-3; no reliable D call. CDR1 DFQATT and CDR2 SNEGSKA come from the germline V gene (reference sequence). The CDR3 length is 10 residues. With 4 bases removed from V and 5 bases from J, the gap between germline ends came to 4 bases. In nucleotides, the CDR3 is TGCAGTGCTAAAGTAGATACGCAGTATTTT. This encodes CSAKVDTQYF.

As to this clonotype: One end of the junction does not line up with germline, which may come from a read error. The chain is built from TRBV5-1 and TRBJ1-2; no definite D call. CDR3 size: 10 residues. The germline V gene has CDR1 SGHRS and CDR2 YFSETQ. The CDR3 DNA reads as TGCGCCAGCAGCTGTAAGCCGGTATCCTTC. This translates into CASSCKPVSF.

The chain recombines TRBV2 with TRBJ1-3, with D possibly TRBD1 on 6 matching bases. Trimming pared 4 bases from V and 0 bases from J, leaving 13 bases between. Germline CDR1 is SNHLY and CDR2 is FYNNEI. The CDR3 has 16 amino acids. Written as DNA, the CDR3 is TGTGCCAGCAGTGTCATGACAGGACTCTCTGGAAACACCATATATTTT. The encoded protein is CASSVMTGLSGNTIYF.

J is TRBJ2-1 and V is TRBV9, with TRBD2 as a possible D gene (6 bases). The V end was cut by 2 bases, the J end by 7 bases, with 16 bases between. Germline loops: CDR1 SGDLS, CDR2 YYNGEE. There are 15 residues in the CDR3. CDR3 sequence reads: CASSVTGGVRNEQFF. CDR3 sequence (DNA): TGTGCCAGCAGCGTGACTGGCGGGGTGAGGAATGAGCAGTTCTTC.

The genes are TRBV4-1 and TRBJ2-7; possible D gene TRBD2, 5 bases. The CDR3 is 15 amino acids. Trimming cost V 1 base and J 0 bases, with 10 bases left between them. From germline, CDR1 is MGHRA and CDR2 YSYEKL. The CDR3 protein is CASSQGLTNSYEQYF. DNA for the CDR3: TGCGCCAGCAGCCAAGGACTAACGAACTCCTACGAGCAGTACTTC.

This chain joins TRBV12-3 or TRBV12-4 and TRBJ2-3; a weak D match, TRBD1 (6 bases). The CDR3 is 14 residues long. Trimming shortened V by 7 bases and J by 5 bases, and 16 bases separated the two germline ends. CDR3: CASNSRGTGDTQYF. CDR3 DNA: TGTGCCAGCAACTCTAGGGGGACGGGAGATACGCAGTATTTT.

The V gene is TRBV19, the J gene TRBJ2-3, with TRBD2 matching 13 bases. In germline, CDR1 is LNHDA, CDR2 SQIVND (reference sequence). CDR3 size: 15 residues. With 6 bases clipped from V and 3 bases from J, the junction kept 3 bases outside the gene matches. For the CDR3, the DNA is TGTGCCAGTAGATGGACTAGCGGGGGAACAGATACGCAGTATTTT. Protein sequence: CASRWTSGGTDTQYF.

This sequence joins TRBV5-1 and TRBJ2-3, with D maybe TRBD1 (5 bases). Trimming left V 4 bases short and J 0 bases short, with 12 bases between. The CDR3 has 15 amino acids. The germline V gene encodes CDR1 SGHRS and CDR2 YFSETQ. The CDR3 DNA reads TGCGCCAGCAGCCTTGACAGTCCTAGCACAGATACGCAGTATTTT. Encoded protein: CASSLDSPSTDTQYF. Full variable domain (rest looked up from reference TRBV5-1 and TRBJ2-3): KAGVTQTPRYLIKTRGQQVTLSCSPISGHRSVSWYQQTPGQGLQFLFEYFSETQRNKGNFPGRFSGRQFSNSRSEMNVSTLELGDSALYLCASSLDSPSTDTQYFGPGTRLTVL.

This clonotype was counted many times. This chain connects TRBV6-1 to TRBJ1-1; D is uncertain. Germline-derived CDR1 and CDR2 are MNHNS and SASEGT. CDR3 length: 14 residues. V lost 6 bases to trimming and J lost 1 base, with 12 bases between them. The DNA of the CDR3 is TGTGCCAGCAGGGAGATGTGGGGGAACACTGAAGCTTTCTTT. Amino acid sequence: CASREMWGNTEAFF.

This clonotype occurred once. A junction boundary mismatches the germline segment, possibly from a read error. V usage is TRBV5-1 and J usage is TRBJ2-7, with 8 bases matching TRBD1. The CDR3 runs to 15 residues. The germline CDR1 and CDR2 sequences are SGHRS and YFSETQ. CDR3 sequence (DNA): TGTGCCAGCAGCGATCAGGGGGCTGGACTGTACGAGCAGTACTTC. It specifies CASSDQGAGLYEQYF. The full variable domain, completed using reference TRBV5-1 and TRBJ2-7, is KAGVTQTPRYLIKTRGQQVTLSCSPISGHRSVSWYQQTPGQGLQFLFEYFSETQRNKGNFPGRFSGRQFSNSRSEMNVSTLELGDSALYLCASSDQGAGLYEQYFGPGTRLTVT.

A note on this clonotype: At one end the junction does not follow the germline gene, possibly because of a read error. The gene calls are TRBV9 and TRBJ1-1; no definite D call. Looked up from germline, CDR1 is SGDLS and CDR2 is YYNGEE. The CDR3 covers 14 residues. The CDR3 protein is CASSDNALNNEAFF. The DNA for the CDR3 is TGTGCCAGCAGCGACAACGCCTTAAACAATGAAGCTTTCTTT.

V and J are TRBV2 and TRBJ2-1, with D tentatively TRBD2 (5 bases). Per the germline V gene, CDR1 is SNHLY and CDR2 is FYNNEI. The length of the CDR3 is 12 residues. V shed 2 bases and J shed 15 bases, with 14 bases lying between them. The CDR3 reads CASSESGVTPFF. Here the CDR3 DNA reads TGTGCCAGCAGTGAAAGCGGAGTAACACCGTTCTTC.

The chain uses TRBV29-1 and TRBJ2-2, with TRBD2 as a possible D gene (6 bases). Germline CDR1 is SQVTM and CDR2 is ANQGSEA. V gave up 5 bases and J gave up 4 bases, with 11 bases separating them. This CDR3 contains 13 residues. The CDR3 nucleotides are TGCAGCGTTTTGACTAGATTCACCGGGGAGCTGTTTTTT. As protein: CSVLTRFTGELFF.

This rearrangement joins TRBV7-9 to TRBJ2-3; D is ambiguous. Germline-derived CDR1 and CDR2 are SEHNR and FQNEAQ (reference sequence). Trimming removed 5 bases from V and 1 base from J, with 16 bases in between. This CDR3 is 16 amino acids long. The CDR3 DNA sequence: TGTGCCAGCAGCCCGCGGACGGAAAGTGGCACAGATACGCAGTATTTT. This sequence encodes CASSPRTESGTDTQYF. Complete variable domain (other parts from reference TRBV7-9 and TRBJ2-3): DTGVSQNPRHKITKRGQNVTFRCDPISEHNRLYWYRQTLGQGPEFLTYFQNEAQLEKSRLLSDRFSAERPKGSFSTLEIQRTEQGDSAMYLCASSPRTESGTDTQYFGPGTRLTVL.

V gene TRBV7-8 combines with J gene TRBJ2-7; 9 bases are a match to TRBD1. This CDR3 spans 19 amino acids. Germline CDR1 reads SGHVS; CDR2 reads FQNEAQ. Unmatched junction bases numbered 16, after V lost 4 bases and J lost 0 bases. This chain's CDR3 is CASSSLAGTGSGASYEQYF. The CDR3 DNA reads TGTGCCAGCAGCTCCTTGGCCGGGACAGGGAGCGGGGCCTCCTACGAGCAGTACTTC.

In this sample, this clonotype turned up a few times. This chain uses TRBV2 with TRBJ1-4; 8 bases map to TRBD1. Trimming removed 6 bases from V and 6 bases from J; junction bases left unmatched: 3. This CDR3 has 13 amino acids. Germline V lookup: CDR1 SNHLY, CDR2 FYNNEI. The CDR3 coding sequence is TGTGCCAGCAGGGACAGGGTTGATGAAAAACTGTTTTTT. Translated: CASRDRVDEKLFF.

The V and J genes are TRBV19 and TRBJ1-3; D gene uncertain. The V gene's germline CDR1 is LNHDA and CDR2 SQIVND (reference sequence). Trimming pared 3 bases from V and 1 base from J, leaving 4 bases between. The CDR3 is 13 residues long. The CDR3 sequence is CASSMISGNTIYF. CDR3 DNA: TGTGCCAGTAGTATGATATCTGGAAACACCATATATTTT.

Remarks on this clonotype: A much larger clone is a single base away; this may be a read error. The chain joins TRBV12-5 to TRBJ2-1; 8 nucleotides line up with TRBD2. The CDR3 consists of 16 residues. Trimming took 2 bases from V and 8 from J; bases not matched to a gene: 11. CDR1 is LGHNT and CDR2 is FRNRAP in the germline V gene. CDR3 coding DNA: TGTGCTAGTGGTTTGAGTAGCGGGAATAGTCGGGATGAGCAGTTCTTC. This gives the protein CASGLSSGNSRDEQFF.